One and the same sample provided the 17 T cell receptor beta chains below, sequenced in a study of T cells in Graves' hyperthyroidism and ophthalmopathy. The investigators amplified TCR beta CDR3 regions from RNA transcripts. HTBI primers were used for first-round RT-PCR of the TCR CDR3. In TCRdb, the multiplex PCR reads were re-called with MiXCR into one record per CDR3 protein. The repertoire has around 690,000 distinct CDR3 sequences, less than 25% of them found once; the top ten carry about 34%. Sequencing used blood. Receptors originate from a man between 25 and 39 years old with Graves' ophthalmopathy.

The table lists this clonotype with a few counts. The gene calls are TRBV11-2 and TRBJ2-7; TRBD2 matches 15 bases. The CDR3 is 18 residues long. J was trimmed by 2 bases and V by 3 bases; bases with no gene match: 8. The germline V gene has CDR1 SGHAT and CDR2 FQNNGV. CDR3 sequence (DNA): TGTGCCAGCAGCTTGGGACTAGCGGGAGGAGGGGTGGCCTACGAGCAGTACTTC. This codes for CASSLGLAGGGVAYEQYF.

In regard to this clonotype: A much more abundant neighbour one base away suggests this may be a read error. The rearrangement joins TRBV7-2 to TRBJ2-5, with D tentatively TRBD1 (6 bases). The V end lost 5 bases, the J end lost 2 bases, and 12 bases lay between the germline ends. The CDR3 contains 14 residues. Looked up from germline, CDR1 is SGHTA and CDR2 is FQGNSA. The CDR3 DNA reads as TGTGCCAGCAGCCAGGGGTGGGGTCAAGAGACCCAGTACTTC. Translated, it gives CASSQGWGQETQYF.

The chain combines TRBV6-2 or TRBV6-3 with TRBJ2-1; 9 bases agree with TRBD1. With V trimmed by 4 bases and J by 5 bases, 6 bases remained unmatched. The CDR3 contains 15 residues. Germline lookup yields CDR1 MNHEY and CDR2 SVGEGT. Here the CDR3 reads CASSSLQGANNEQFF. CDR3 nucleotides: TGTGCCAGCAGTTCTCTACAGGGGGCGAACAATGAGCAGTTCTTC.

This clonotype was seen repeatedly, ten times or more. J is TRBJ1-1 and V is TRBV30; possible D gene TRBD1, 5 bases. The CDR3 consists of 13 residues. V was pared by 8 bases and J by 3 bases, with 16 bases between. Germline loops: CDR1 GTSNPN, CDR2 SVGIG (reference sequence). CDR3 residues: CARIGTGDTEAFF. The CDR3 DNA follows: TGTGCCCGAATTGGGACGGGGGACACTGAAGCTTTCTTT.

The rearrangement joins TRBV5-6 to TRBJ1-1; D is unclear. CDR1 is SGHDT and CDR2 is YYEEEE in the germline V gene. CDR3 length: 13 amino acids. The V end lost 1 base, the J end lost 7 bases, and 11 bases lay between the germline ends. The CDR3 sequence is CASSLPGPGEAFF. The CDR3 bases are TGTGCCAGCAGCTTGCCGGGTCCTGGTGAAGCTTTCTTT.

This clonotype has just one count. A clone one base away is much larger, so this may be a read error. The J gene is TRBJ2-7, the V gene TRBV6-1, with TRBD2 identical over 7 bases. The germline CDR1 and CDR2 sequences are MNHNS and SASEGT. With 6 bases clipped from V and 5 bases from J, the junction kept 16 bases outside the gene matches. CDR3 length equals 16 residues. DNA for the CDR3: TGTGCCAGCAGAGAGTTAGGGAGGGAAAGAGGTGACGAGCAGTACTTC. Translation gives CASRELGRERGDEQYF.

This clonotype was picked up many times. The chain employs TRBV3-1 and TRBJ2-4, with D possibly being TRBD2 (5 bases). The CDR3 contains 13 residues. Trimming removed 4 bases at V and 4 bases at J, with 8 bases between. Germline V gene data show CDR1 as LGHDT and CDR2 as YNNKEL (reference sequence). CDR3 amino acids: CASSRGLKNIQYF. CDR3 DNA: TGTGCCAGCAGCCGAGGGCTGAAAAACATTCAGTACTTC.

V and J are TRBV13 and TRBJ1-2, with D uncertain. Germline V gene lookup returns CDR1 PRHDT and CDR2 FYEKMQ (reference sequence). CDR3 length equals 13 residues. V was clipped by 5 bases and J by 6 bases, with 13 bases between them. CDR3 nucleotide sequence: TGTGCCAGCAGCCCTCTCGGGATCCATGGCTACACCTTC. As protein: CASSPLGIHGYTF.

The rearrangement uses TRBV28 and TRBJ1-5, with D unresolved. The germline gives CDR1 MDHEN, CDR2 SYDVKM. Trimming stripped 6 bases from V and 0 bases from J, with 9 bases between. The CDR3 is made up of 14 amino acids. CDR3 in amino acids: CASRSGFSNQPQHF. CDR3 DNA sequence: TGTGCCAGCAGATCCGGATTTAGCAATCAGCCCCAGCATTTT.

V and J are TRBV27 and TRBJ2-5; TRBD2 matches at 15 bases. J gave up 12 bases and V 5 bases, and 4 bases lay outside the gene matches. The CDR3 spans 13 residues. Germline V lookup: CDR1 MNHEY, CDR2 SMNVEV (reference sequence). DNA of the CDR3: TGTGCCAGCAGTCTTCGGACTAGCGGGAGGGAGTACTTC. Its protein is CASSLRTSGREYF.

This clonotype has only a few counts. V and J are TRBV6-2 or TRBV6-3 and TRBJ2-4; no firm D call. Trimming took 4 bases from V and 2 from J, leaving 9 bases between them. This CDR3 is 14 amino acids long. Germline V gives CDR1 MNHEY, CDR2 SVGEGT. Here the CDR3 DNA reads TGTGCCAGCAGTTCCCTCTGGACCAAAAACATTCAGTACTTC. Amino acids: CASSSLWTKNIQYF.

The chain's CDR3 is CASRGQNLPGELFF. CDR3 nucleotide sequence: TGTGCCAGCAGGGGACAGAACTTGCCCGGGGAGCTGTTTTTT. This rearrangement joins TRBV6-1 to TRBJ2-2, with TRBD1 matching over 7 bases. This CDR3 is built from 14 residues. J gave up 6 bases and V 6 bases, and 7 bases lay outside the gene matches. The germline gives CDR1 MNHNS, CDR2 SASEGT.

This clonotype showed up many times. This chain uses TRBV6-1 with TRBJ1-6; 7 bases are shared with TRBD1. V dropped 5 bases and J dropped 8; count of bases not matched to a gene: 6. In germline, CDR1 is MNHNS, CDR2 SASEGT. There are 14 residues in the CDR3. The CDR3, as DNA: TGTGCCAGCAGTCTGACAGGGTTGGATTCACCCCTCCACTTT. Its translation is CASSLTGLDSPLHF.

The chain is built from TRBV19 and TRBJ1-2; D gene uncertain. The germline V gene has CDR1 LNHDA and CDR2 SQIVND (reference sequence). Trimming removed 3 bases at V and 7 bases at J, with 12 bases between. The CDR3 runs to 13 residues. CDR3 DNA: TGTGCCAGTAGTATGAAGGGTTCCAGTGGCTACACCTTC. Its translation is CASSMKGSSGYTF.

This clonotype was recorded many times. The CDR3 protein is CASSYRGLTEAFF. The CDR3 DNA reads as TGTGCCAGCAGTTACAGGGGTTTGACTGAAGCTTTCTTT. The chain carries TRBV6-6 and TRBJ1-1, with D tentatively TRBD1 (5 bases). Germline V gives CDR1 MNHNY, CDR2 SVGAGI (reference sequence). This CDR3 spans 13 amino acids. Trimming took off 2 bases at V and 5 bases at J, with 9 bases between the two ends.

V is TRBV6-2 or TRBV6-3 and J is TRBJ2-1, with D perhaps matching TRBD1 or TRBD2 (6 bases each). Trimming stripped 3 bases from V and 12 bases from J, with 21 bases between. The length of the CDR3 is 15 residues. Germline V gene sequence: CDR1 MNHEY, CDR2 SVGEGT. CDR3 nucleotides: TGTGCCAGCAGTTATGCTGGGGGGCAGTTAGAAGGGCAGTTCTTC. Residues: CASSYAGGQLEGQFF.

V gene TRBV6-7 combines with J gene TRBJ2-5; TRBD1 or TRBD2 may be the D gene (5 bases each). TRBV6-7 falls under the ORF class, with uncertain function. Trimming removed 4 bases at V and 2 bases at J, with 14 bases between. The CDR3 loop spans 15 amino acids. CDR3 loop: CASSCYRDLQETQYF. The CDR3, as DNA: TGTGCCAGCAGTTGCTACCGGGACCTTCAAGAGACCCAGTACTTC.